Listed below are T cell receptor beta chains from one sample, sequenced in a study of blood T cells in healthy people across ages. TCRdb reprocessed the 5' RACE reads with MiXCR, giving one entry per CDR3 protein. In the table there are about 570,000 distinct CDR3 sequences, roughly 29% of which are singletons. Material for sequencing was blood. The receptors originated from a woman aged 70-85 years in good health. CDR3s include the opening cysteine and the closing phenylalanine or tryptophan. The size entry is marked missing in some rows and otherwise reads once, few, many or a size class.

v_call	j_call	clone_size	cdr3_aa
TRBV11-1	TRBJ1-1	few	CASSRLGTQGAYEAFF
TRBV7-2	TRBJ2-7	.	CASSSRRTSGDHYEQYF
TRBV29-1	TRBJ2-5	.	CSVPLGSETQYF
TRBV29-1	TRBJ1-6	.	CSVRDRDLSPLHF
TRBV27	TRBJ1-2	few	CASSRQVQGGGGYTF
TRBV7-9	TRBJ2-7	few	CAVSGTISTSAHLRSSYEQYF
TRBV29-1	TRBJ2-6	.	CSVEEAGANVLTF
TRBV6-5	.	few	CASSYMGGQGQFF
TRBV10-3	TRBJ1-6	.	CAANGGQTNSPLHF
TRBV20-1	TRBJ2-7	few	CSARLAGRTYEQYF
TRBV5-1	TRBJ2-5	few	CASRRSGGEEETQYF
TRBV28	TRBJ2-3	.	CASSSRRLSTDTQYF
TRBV12-3/TRBV12-4	TRBJ2-7	few	CASRLYSGGSYEQYF
TRBV20-1	TRBJ2-3	.	CSASHEDTQYF
TRBV5-6	.	.	CASSLRPTSSYEQYF
TRBV5-1	TRBJ1-1	.	CASSLERGQGSMNTEAFF
TRBV6-6	TRBJ2-5	few	CASSYSSAGQETQYF
TRBV20-1	TRBJ2-7	.	CSANRDYEQYF
TRBV29-1	TRBJ1-2	.	CSVLGALSGGYTF
TRBV20-1	TRBJ1-2	few	CSARVPAGGYTF
TRBV4-1	TRBJ2-1	.	CASSPGLGSYNEQFF
TRBV6-6	TRBJ1-2	.	CASRSGTDCGYTF
TRBV12-3/TRBV12-4	.	.	CASSPPTAYEQYF
TRBV20-1	TRBJ2-3	.	CSAEPSEITDTQYF
TRBV2	TRBJ1-2	few	CASSFRDRNYGYTF
TRBV5-1	TRBJ1-5	few	CASSLSPERGQPQHF
TRBV4-2	TRBJ2-5	few	CASSQVVAGGPRVSRTQYF
TRBV20-1	TRBJ2-3	few	CSARESRGTDTQYF
TRBV5-1	TRBJ2-1	.	CASSPGGANEQFF
TRBV7-9	TRBJ2-2	few	CASSLADSPSNTGELFF
TRBV18	TRBJ1-4	.	CASSLPGIPNEKLFF
TRBV20-1	TRBJ2-5	.	CSAERGPQETQYF
TRBV5-6	.	.	CASTRDRGRYEQYF
TRBV30	TRBJ2-6	.	CACIPGQGLSGANVLTF
TRBV9	TRBJ2-7	.	CASSVVLAGCYEQYF
TRBV11-2	TRBJ1-5	few	CASSSRLYQPQHF
TRBV4-3	TRBJ1-2	.	CASSQEFPFSGGDGYTF
TRBV20-1	TRBJ2-3	.	CSARARDSGGGLSTDTQYF
TRBV5-1	TRBJ2-5	many	CASSLGATQETQYF
TRBV10-3	TRBJ2-5	.	CAISEQGVMEGTQYF
TRBV5-1	TRBJ2-5	.	CASSLAAGVETQYF
TRBV4-1	TRBJ1-2	few	CASSRQQGGLDGCTF
TRBV20-1	TRBJ2-3	few	CSATLAGTSTDTQYF
TRBV12-3/TRBV12-4	TRBJ2-7	.	CASAKGAAVEQYF
TRBV20-1	TRBJ2-3	many	CSLRAARAESTDTQYF
TRBV4-2	TRBJ2-1	once	CASSQGGRLAGGRLEQFF
TRBV10-3	TRBJ1-2	few	CAILSRTGGDGYTF
TRBV3-1	.	.	CASSQGDLRTQYF
TRBV25-1	TRBJ2-4	.	CATSGSGKNIQYF
TRBV12-5	TRBJ1-1	few	CASGLYTEAFF
TRBV4-2	TRBJ2-1	.	CASGLAGAYNEQFF
TRBV14	TRBJ1-5	.	CASSQLGRDPPQHF
TRBV7-2	TRBJ1-4	many	CASSPTGSNEKLFF
TRBV19	TRBJ1-1	few	CASIGNTGSYTEAFF
TRBV5-1	TRBJ2-5	.	CASGQGSGGYQKTQYF
TRBV7-9	TRBJ1-5	.	CASSSRPGTSNQPQHF
TRBV19	TRBJ1-1	.	CASSRLGRGVSVEAFF